Below, one T cell receptor (beta chain) is given with its context. Per germline, CDR1 SGHNT and CDR2 YENEEA. Losses at the gene ends were 0 bases for V and 9 bases for J; bases not matched to a gene: 1. This CDR3 contains 13 residues. TCRdb keeps only in-frame clones here, not all; method: immunoSEQ multiplex PCR. This table has tens of thousands of clones, 70% to 85% appearing once. This record belongs to a study of blood T cell repertoires in COVID-19. Looking at the study overall: The origin of the acute and convalescent COVID-19 samples was the United States, Italy and Spain.

This TCR was recovered from a man aged 55 to 70 with active or convalescent COVID-19. The sample comprised peripheral blood. The rearrangement joins TRBV11-3 to TRBJ2-1; 8 bases line up with TRBD1. The CDR3 nucleotides are TGTGCCAGCAGCTTAGAACAGGGGGTTGAGCAGTTCTTC. Its protein product is CASSLEQGVEQFF.